The 4 T cell receptor beta chains presented below share a single source sample, sequenced in a study of breast tumors, draining lymph nodes, adjacent tissues. The lymph nodes were axillary draining lymph nodes from breast cancer patients. TCRdb used MiXCR to reprocess the multiplex PCR reads, holding one entry per CDR3 protein. The table records about 300,000 distinct CDR3 sequences, 30% to 35% of them present only once. The sequenced sample was axillary lymph node tissue. The source of these receptors is a female donor with breast cancer. Some clones in this sample may be carry-over from other donors' samples.

CDR3 residues: CASSIYRATTYEQYF. In DNA form, the CDR3 reads TGTGCCAGCAGCATTTACAGGGCCACCACCTACGAGCAGTACTTC. The chain employs TRBV7-9 and TRBJ2-7; TRBD1 is a possible D gene (6 bases). CDR1 SEHNR and CDR2 FQNEAQ come from the germline V gene (reference sequence). This CDR3 contains 15 residues. The V end was cut by 5 bases, the J end by 2 bases, with 16 bases between. Full variable domain (rest looked up from reference TRBV7-9 and TRBJ2-7): DTGVSQNPRHKITKRGQNVTFRCDPISEHNRLYWYRQTLGQGPEFLTYFQNEAQLEKSRLLSDRFSAERPKGSFSTLEIQRTEQGDSAMYLCASSIYRATTYEQYFGPGTRLTVT.

This clonotype was recorded many times. The chain recombines TRBV28 with TRBJ1-6; D not certain. Germline V gene data show CDR1 as MDHEN and CDR2 as SYDVKM. V lost 3 bases and J 8 bases, leaving 8 bases between the germline ends. The CDR3 loop spans 13 amino acids. The CDR3 is CASSLGWDSPLHF. CDR3 DNA sequence: TGTGCCAGCAGTTTGGGATGGGATTCACCCCTCCACTTT.

With regard to this clonotype: A much more abundant neighbour one base away suggests this may be a read error. The chain joins TRBV13 to TRBJ2-1; D not certain. Germline loops: CDR1 PRHDT, CDR2 FYEKMQ (reference sequence). V was shortened by 4 bases and J by 8 bases, with 12 bases between the two germline ends. The CDR3 extends over 13 amino acids. This CDR3 reads CASSSQYWDEQFF. The CDR3 DNA is TGTGCCAGCAGCTCACAGTATTGGGATGAGCAGTTCTTC.

A remark on this clonotype: The conserved closing phenylalanine or tryptophan is absent in this CDR3, likely reflecting a read error. The V and J genes are TRBV20-1 and TRBJ1-5; 7 bases align to TRBD1. The CDR3 extends over 17 amino acids. Per the germline V gene, CDR1 is DFQATT and CDR2 is SNEGSKA (reference sequence). The CDR3 is CNARGAGGTVSNQPQHG. CDR3 coding DNA: TGCAATGCAAGAGGGGCAGGGGGAACGGTCAGCAATCAGCCCCAGCATGGT.